The present entry profiles one T cell receptor beta chain with its context. What it binds is not known. The record originates from a study of Ad26.COV2.S vaccination and SARS-CoV-2 variants. The treatment was: roughly 20 received Ad26.COV2.S at low or high dose, single or two shots; 5 received placebo; per-sample allocation not given. After the first vaccine or placebo injection, samples were drawn on day 63. Ad26 vector vaccine expressed Wuhan-strain SARS-CoV-2 spike. Only in-frame clones appear in the TCRdb table, and some are missing; sequencing was by immunoSEQ multiplex PCR. The data contain about 500,000 clones, about 88% of them seen just once; the ten biggest clones take up 1.7%. Study outcomes and limitations: Vaccine and placebo recipients had comparable breadth of non-spike TCRs.

Trimming removed 4 bases at V and 7 bases at J, with 5 bases between. The CDR3 loop spans 10 amino acids. The germline V gene has CDR1 DFQATT and CDR2 SNEGSKA (reference sequence). This sequence originates from a person aged 18-60 years who received the Ad26.COV2.S COVID-19 vaccine or a placebo. The source was peripheral blood, collected in a trial of Ad26.COV2.S vaccine versus placebo. The V call is TRBV20-1, the J call TRBJ2-1; D is uncertain. DNA for the CDR3: TGCAGTGCTAACGGGAATGAGCAGTTCTTC. Translated, it gives CSANGNEQFF.